This paragraph reports one TCR beta chain. These data are taken from a study of blood T cell repertoires in COVID-19. Study details: Acute and convalescent COVID-19 samples came from the United States, Italy and Spain. The analysed material was cDNA or gDNA that came from T cells, B-cell-depleted T cells, or PBMCs.

The germline V gene has CDR1 ENHRY and CDR2 SYGVKD. This CDR3 comprises 15 residues. With V trimmed by 5 bases and J by 3 bases, 7 bases remained unmatched. Original processing methods: Counts of nucleated cells, estimated from reference gene primer amplification, were obtained. Libraries were prepared by immunoSEQ multiplex PCR; TCRdb keeps only in-frame clonotypes and omits some of them. The DNA was the basis for D and trimming; V, J and clone size are from that table. Among approximately 180,000 clones listed, 80% to 90% were seen once. Sequencing was done on a sample of peripheral blood. The rearrangement uses TRBV10-3 and TRBJ2-3; 8 nucleotides align to TRBD2. The sequence derives from a man aged 35-49 years with active or convalescent COVID-19. CDR3 residues: CAISSSGAGTDTQYF. The CDR3 coding sequence is TGTGCCATCAGTAGTAGCGGGGCTGGTACAGATACGCAGTATTTT.